This entry lists 16 T cell receptor beta chains sequenced from one sample in a study of T cell responses to AZD1222 COVID-19 vaccine. The data were produced by immunoSEQ multiplex PCR, yet TCRdb's version contains in-frame clones alone and is incomplete. The data hold around 190,000 clones, with about nine tenths observed a single time. Sample: peripheral blood, taken 28 days after the second AZD1222 dose. The receptors stem from an adult who received the AZD1222 COVID-19 vaccine.

The sample holds one count of this clone. The chain recombines TRBV11-2 with TRBJ2-2; 7 bases map to TRBD1. CDR3 length equals 16 residues. CDR1 and CDR2 (germline): SGHAT, FQNNGV. Losses at the gene ends were 5 bases for V and 0 bases for J; bases not matched to a gene: 6. The CDR3 region is CASSHSGTANTGELFF. For the CDR3, the DNA is TGTGCCAGCAGCCACTCGGGGACAGCGAACACCGGGGAGCTGTTTTTT.

This clone was seen only a few times. One end of the junction is discordant with germline, which a read error may explain. The CDR3 bases are TGTGCTAGCAGCTTAGGTGGGACGCCCAATGAGCAGTTCTTC. Protein sequence: CASSLGGTPNEQFF. This chain joins TRBV7-7 and TRBJ2-1; D may correspond to TRBD1 or TRBD2 (5 bases each). Germline V gene data show CDR1 as SSHAT and CDR2 as FNYEAQ (reference sequence). The CDR3 spans 14 residues.

In its sample, this clone was seen once. V usage is TRBV7-6 and J usage is TRBJ1-3, with D unclear. The CDR3 spans 15 residues. V dropped 5 bases and J dropped 0 bases, with 11 bases sitting between them. Germline V gene lookup returns CDR1 SGHVS and CDR2 FNYEAQ. CDR3 bases: TGTGCCAGCAGCCCCACAGTTCTCTCTGGAAACACCATATATTTT. Translation: CASSPTVLSGNTIYF.

The rearrangement joins TRBV7-3 to TRBJ2-7; maybe TRBD2 (7 bases). Germline V gives CDR1 SGHTA, CDR2 FQGTGA. The ends were cut back, 2 bases at V and 2 bases at J, with 10 bases in the middle. CDR3 length: 14 amino acids. CDR3 nucleotide sequence: TGTGCCAGCAGCTTAGGGGGGGCCCCCTACGAGCAGTACTTC. Protein: CASSLGGAPYEQYF. Full variable domain (remainder filled in from reference TRBV7-3 and TRBJ2-7): GAGVSQTPSNKVTEKGKYVELRCDPISGHTALYWYRQSLGQGPEFLIYFQGTGAADDSGLPNDRFFAVRPEGSVSTLKIQRTERGDSAVYLCASSLGGAPYEQYFGPGTRLTVT.

The V gene is TRBV18, the J gene TRBJ1-2; D gene unclear. Germline V gene sequence: CDR1 KGHSH, CDR2 LQKENI. Trimming stripped 3 bases from V and 5 bases from J, with 13 bases between. The CDR3 spans 14 residues. The DNA of the CDR3 is TGTGCCAGCTCACCTGAACCGGGTGGTTATGGCTACACCTTC. It encodes CASSPEPGGYGYTF. Full variable domain (missing parts from reference TRBV18 and TRBJ1-2): NAGVMQNPRHLVRRRGQEARLRCSPMKGHSHVYWYRQLPEEGLKFMVYLQKENIIDESGMPKERFSAEFPKEGPSILRIQQVVRGDSAAYFCASSPEPGGYGYTFGSGTRLTVV.

V usage is TRBV7-8 and J usage is TRBJ2-7; 9 bases agree with TRBD1. The CDR3 runs 13 residues. The V gene's germline CDR1 is SGHVS and CDR2 FQNEAQ. The ends lost 5 bases at V and 6 bases at J; junction bases unmatched: 5. DNA of the CDR3: TGTGCCAGCAGCCAGGGGACAGGGCGCGAGCAGTACTTC. Its protein is CASSQGTGREQYF.

This chain links TRBV5-4 with TRBJ2-2; D is possibly TRBD2 (6 bases). Germline assignment: CDR1 SGHNT and CDR2 YYREEE (reference sequence). The CDR3 extends over 16 amino acids. Trimming stripped 4 bases from V and 0 bases from J, with 13 bases between. CDR3 sequence (DNA): TGTGCCAGCAGCACGCGCGGGACGGCGAACACCGGGGAGCTGTTTTTT. Translating it yields CASSTRGTANTGELFF.

A note on this clone: In the same sample, other DNA sequences code for this CDR3. This chain joins TRBV7-9 and TRBJ1-1, with TRBD1 as a possible D gene (6 bases). The CDR3 is 15 residues long. The germline V gene encodes CDR1 SEHNR and CDR2 FQNEAQ (reference sequence). Trimming left V 2 bases short and J 1 base short, with 11 bases between. The CDR3 DNA reads as TGTGCCAGCAGCTTACGGCAGGGGAAGAACACTGAAGCTTTCTTT. Translated: CASSLRQGKNTEAFF.

J is TRBJ2-5 and V is TRBV7-8; D uncertain. The CDR3 extends over 17 amino acids. The germline V gene has CDR1 SGHVS and CDR2 FQNEAQ. Between the trimmed V and J ends, which lost 1 base and 5 bases, there was a span of 20 bases. The CDR3 coding sequence is TGTGCCAGCAGCTTAGGGGCAGGATGGCGTGCGCGTGAGACCCAGTACTTC. Encoded protein: CASSLGAGWRARETQYF.

The chain uses TRBV10-3 and TRBJ1-1; 9 nucleotides line up with TRBD1. This CDR3 has 18 amino acids. From germline, CDR1 is ENHRY and CDR2 SYGVKD. V lost 3 bases, J lost 2 bases, and 13 bases stayed unmatched. The CDR3 spells CAISELEQGAMINTEAFF. For the CDR3, the DNA is TGTGCCATCAGTGAATTGGAACAGGGGGCGATGATTAACACTGAAGCTTTCTTT.

The V and J genes are TRBV6-5 and TRBJ1-1; no clear D. The germline V and J ends were trimmed by 0 bases and 11 bases, with 19 bases remaining between them. Germline V gene lookup returns CDR1 MNHEY and CDR2 SVGAGI. This CDR3 has 15 residues. This CDR3 reads CASSYSPGPYLGAFF. The CDR3 DNA follows: TGTGCCAGCAGTTACTCGCCGGGCCCGTATTTGGGGGCTTTCTTT.

As concerns this clone: Distinct nucleotide sequences in the sample also encode this CDR3. The V call is TRBV18, the J call TRBJ1-5; D is ambiguous. The CDR3 spans 13 residues. The germline CDR1 and CDR2 sequences are KGHSH and LQKENI. V dropped 3 bases and J dropped 5 bases, with 8 bases sitting between them. The CDR3 DNA reads TGTGCCAGCTCACCCGATAGGGATCAGCCCCAGCATTTT. It yields the protein CASSPDRDQPQHF.

This rearrangement joins TRBV6-5 to TRBJ2-1; 8 bases agree with TRBD1. V dropped 4 bases and J dropped 2; count of bases not matched to a gene: 7. Germline CDR1 is MNHEY and CDR2 is SVGAGI. The CDR3 runs to 16 residues. The CDR3 loop reads CASSSRQGYTYNEQFF. CDR3 coding DNA: TGTGCCAGCAGTTCAAGACAGGGGTATACCTACAATGAGCAGTTCTTC.

V and J are TRBV5-4 and TRBJ2-3; 9 bases map to TRBD2. Germline V gene sequence: CDR1 SGHNT, CDR2 YYREEE (reference sequence). With V trimmed by 1 base and J by 3 bases, 9 bases remained unmatched. CDR3 size: 17 residues. CDR3 coding DNA: TGTGCCAGCAGCTTGAGGAGGTCTAGCGGGATTACAGATACGCAGTATTTT. Translation: CASSLRRSSGITDTQYF.

This clone appeared a single time. This chain joins TRBV7-9 and TRBJ1-2, with TRBD1 matching over 9 bases. The germline gives CDR1 SEHNR, CDR2 FQNEAQ (reference sequence). Losses at the gene ends were 0 bases for V and 1 base for J; bases not matched to a gene: 6. This CDR3 spans 17 amino acids. The CDR3 region is CASSLATGGWSNYGYTF. CDR3 nucleotide sequence: TGTGCCAGCAGCTTAGCCACAGGGGGCTGGAGTAACTATGGCTACACCTTC.

The chain carries TRBV5-5 and TRBJ2-7; TRBD1 matches 11 bases. Germline CDR1 reads SGHKS; CDR2 reads YYEKEE (reference sequence). This CDR3 is built from 14 residues. The junction had 2 bases not matched to a gene; V was cut back by 3 bases and J by 3 bases. The CDR3 loop reads CASSWGQGGYEQYF. In DNA, the CDR3 is TGTGCCAGCAGCTGGGGACAGGGGGGCTACGAGCAGTACTTC.